The present entry profiles one T cell receptor (beta chain) with its context. These data come from a study of blood T cell repertoires in COVID-19. Study information: PBMCs, B-cell-depleted T cells, or T cells were the source of the cDNA or gDNA that made up the material.

Original analysis: From reference gene primer amplification, estimates of nucleated cell counts were derived. Here immunoSEQ multiplex PCR was the method, and the copy in TCRdb shows in-frame clones only, minus some. V and J calls and clone size are as listed in that table; D and trimming were resolved from the DNA. Found here are 70,000 to 85,000 clones, around 80% of them singletons; the top ten hold 12%. This receptor was identified in a man older than 75 with acute or convalescent COVID-19. Sample: peripheral blood.

CDR3 DNA: TGTGCCAGCAGTTTCAGGGTAGGGGATGGCTACACCTTC. Residues: CASSFRVGDGYTF. The chain employs TRBV14 and TRBJ1-2; a possible D gene is TRBD1 (5 bases). Trimming removed 6 bases from V and 6 bases from J, with 14 bases in between. The CDR3 has 13 amino acids. CDR1 is SGHDN and CDR2 is FVKESK in the germline V gene.